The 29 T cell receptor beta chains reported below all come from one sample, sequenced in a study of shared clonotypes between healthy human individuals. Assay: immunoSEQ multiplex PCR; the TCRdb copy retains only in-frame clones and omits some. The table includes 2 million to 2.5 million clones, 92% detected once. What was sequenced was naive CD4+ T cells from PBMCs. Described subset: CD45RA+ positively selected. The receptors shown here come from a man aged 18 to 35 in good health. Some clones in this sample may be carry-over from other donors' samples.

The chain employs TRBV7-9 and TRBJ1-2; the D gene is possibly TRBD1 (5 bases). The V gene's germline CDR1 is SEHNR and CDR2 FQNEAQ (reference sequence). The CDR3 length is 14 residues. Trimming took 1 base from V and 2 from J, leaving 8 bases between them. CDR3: CASSLDAGNYGYTF. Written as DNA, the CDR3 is TGTGCCAGCAGCTTAGATGCAGGGAACTATGGCTACACCTTC. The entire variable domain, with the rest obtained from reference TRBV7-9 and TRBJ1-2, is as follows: DTGVSQNPRHKITKRGQNVTFRCDPISEHNRLYWYRQTLGQGPEFLTYFQNEAQLEKSRLLSDRFSAERPKGSFSTLEIQRTEQGDSAMYLCASSLDAGNYGYTFGSGTRLTVV.

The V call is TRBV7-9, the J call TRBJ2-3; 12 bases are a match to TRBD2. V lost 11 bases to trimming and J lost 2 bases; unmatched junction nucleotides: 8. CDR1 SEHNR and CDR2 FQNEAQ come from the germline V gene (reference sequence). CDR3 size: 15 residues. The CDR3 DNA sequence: TGTGCCGGGGGGCTAGCGGGAGGGTTCACAGATACGCAGTATTTT. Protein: CAGGLAGGFTDTQYF.

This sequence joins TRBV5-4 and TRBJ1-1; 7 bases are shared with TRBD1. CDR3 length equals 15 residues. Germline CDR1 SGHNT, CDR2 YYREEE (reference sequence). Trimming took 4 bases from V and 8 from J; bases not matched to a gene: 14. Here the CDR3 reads CASSQDRVSLAEAFF. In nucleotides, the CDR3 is TGTGCCAGCAGCCAAGACAGGGTATCGCTTGCGGAAGCTTTCTTT.

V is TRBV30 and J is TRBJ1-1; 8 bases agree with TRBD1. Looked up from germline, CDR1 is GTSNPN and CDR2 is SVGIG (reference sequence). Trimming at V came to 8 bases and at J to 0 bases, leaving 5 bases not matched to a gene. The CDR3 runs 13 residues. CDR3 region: CAGQGALNTEAFF. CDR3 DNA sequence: TGTGCCGGTCAGGGGGCCCTGAACACTGAAGCTTTCTTT. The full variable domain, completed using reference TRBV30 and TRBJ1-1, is SQTIHQWPATLVQPVGSPLSLECTVEGTSNPNLYWYRQAAGRGLQLLFYSVGIGQISSEVPQNLSASRPQDRQFILSSKKLLLSDSGFYLCAGQGALNTEAFFGQGTRLTVV.

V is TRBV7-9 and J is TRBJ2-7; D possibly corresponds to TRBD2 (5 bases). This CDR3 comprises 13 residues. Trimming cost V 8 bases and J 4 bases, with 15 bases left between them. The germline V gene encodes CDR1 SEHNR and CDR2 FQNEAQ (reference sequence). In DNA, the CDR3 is TGTGCCAGCGAGGGAACCGGAACTTACGAGCAGTACTTC. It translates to CASEGTGTYEQYF.

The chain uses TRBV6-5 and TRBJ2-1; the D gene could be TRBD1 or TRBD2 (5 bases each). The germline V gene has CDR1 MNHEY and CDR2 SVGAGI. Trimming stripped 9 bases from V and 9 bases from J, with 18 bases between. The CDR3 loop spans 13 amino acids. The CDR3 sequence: CASTGTQGVEQFF. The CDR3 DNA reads TGTGCCAGTACCGGGACCCAAGGAGTTGAGCAGTTCTTC.

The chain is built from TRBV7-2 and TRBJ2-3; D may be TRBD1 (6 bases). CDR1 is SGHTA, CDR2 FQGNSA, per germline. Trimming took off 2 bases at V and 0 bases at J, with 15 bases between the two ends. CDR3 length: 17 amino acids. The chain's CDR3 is CASSLNQGGYSTDTQYF. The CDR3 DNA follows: TGTGCCAGCAGCTTAAATCAAGGGGGTTATAGCACAGATACGCAGTATTTT.

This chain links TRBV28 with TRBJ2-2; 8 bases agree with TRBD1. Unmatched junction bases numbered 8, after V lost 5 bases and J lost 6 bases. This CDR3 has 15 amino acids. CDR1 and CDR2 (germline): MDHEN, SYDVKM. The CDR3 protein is CASSPDRVVAGELFF. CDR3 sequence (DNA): TGTGCCAGCAGTCCGGACAGGGTTGTTGCCGGGGAGCTGTTTTTT.

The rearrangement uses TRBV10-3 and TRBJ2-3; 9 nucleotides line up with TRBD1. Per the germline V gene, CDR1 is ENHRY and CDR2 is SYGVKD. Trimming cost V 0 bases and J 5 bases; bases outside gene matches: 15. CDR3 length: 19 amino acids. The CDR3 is CAISESIIPRTGVGDTQYF. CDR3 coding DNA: TGTGCCATCAGTGAGTCCATTATACCTCGGACAGGGGTTGGAGATACGCAGTATTTT.

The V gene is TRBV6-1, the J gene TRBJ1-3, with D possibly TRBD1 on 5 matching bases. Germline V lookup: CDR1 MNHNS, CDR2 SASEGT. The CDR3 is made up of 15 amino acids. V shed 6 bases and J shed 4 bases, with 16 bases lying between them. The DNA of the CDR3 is TGTGCCAGCAGAACCTGGGGCAGCTACGGAAACACCATATATTTT. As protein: CASRTWGSYGNTIYF.

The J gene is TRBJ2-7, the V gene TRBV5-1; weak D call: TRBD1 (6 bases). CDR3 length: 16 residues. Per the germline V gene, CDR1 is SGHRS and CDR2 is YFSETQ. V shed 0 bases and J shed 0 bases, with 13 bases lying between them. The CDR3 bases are TGCGCCAGCAGCTTGGGGCCAGGGGCCCTCTCCTACGAGCAGTACTTC. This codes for CASSLGPGALSYEQYF. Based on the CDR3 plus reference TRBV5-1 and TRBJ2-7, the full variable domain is KAGVTQTPRYLIKTRGQQVTLSCSPISGHRSVSWYQQTPGQGLQFLFEYFSETQRNKGNFPGRFSGRQFSNSRSEMNVSTLELGDSALYLCASSLGPGALSYEQYFGPGTRLTVT.

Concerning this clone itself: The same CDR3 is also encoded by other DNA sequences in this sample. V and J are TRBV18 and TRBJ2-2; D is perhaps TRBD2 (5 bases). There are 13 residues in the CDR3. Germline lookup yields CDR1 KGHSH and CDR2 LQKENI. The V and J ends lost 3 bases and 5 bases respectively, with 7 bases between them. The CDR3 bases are TGTGCCAGCTCACCGATAGCGACCGGGGAGCTGTTTTTT. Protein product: CASSPIATGELFF.

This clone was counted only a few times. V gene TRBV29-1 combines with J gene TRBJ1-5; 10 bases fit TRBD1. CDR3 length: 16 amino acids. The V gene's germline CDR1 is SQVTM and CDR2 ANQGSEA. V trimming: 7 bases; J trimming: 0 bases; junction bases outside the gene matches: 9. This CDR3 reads CSAGDRGVASNQPQHF. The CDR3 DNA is TGCAGCGCAGGGGACAGGGGAGTCGCTAGCAATCAGCCCCAGCATTTT.

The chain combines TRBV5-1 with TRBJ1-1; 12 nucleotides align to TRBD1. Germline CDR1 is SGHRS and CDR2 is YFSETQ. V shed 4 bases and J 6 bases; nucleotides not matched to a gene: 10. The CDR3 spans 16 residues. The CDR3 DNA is TGCGCCAGCAGCCCATCCGGGACAGGGGGCATCGCTGAAGCTTTCTTT. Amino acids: CASSPSGTGGIAEAFF.

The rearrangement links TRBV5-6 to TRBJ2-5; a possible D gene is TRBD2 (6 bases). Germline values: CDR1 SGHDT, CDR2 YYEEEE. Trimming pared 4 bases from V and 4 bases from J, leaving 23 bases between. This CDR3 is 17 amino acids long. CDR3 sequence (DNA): TGTGCCAGCAGCGTCCCAAACAATGGATGGAGGGCAGAGACCCAGTACTTC. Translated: CASSVPNNGWRAETQYF. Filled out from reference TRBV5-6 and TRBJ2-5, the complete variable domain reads DAGVTQSPTHLIKTRGQQVTLRCSPKSGHDTVSWYQQALGQGPQFIFQYYEEEERQRGNFPDRFSGHQFPNYSSELNVNALLLGDSALYLCASSVPNNGWRAETQYFGPGTRLLVL.

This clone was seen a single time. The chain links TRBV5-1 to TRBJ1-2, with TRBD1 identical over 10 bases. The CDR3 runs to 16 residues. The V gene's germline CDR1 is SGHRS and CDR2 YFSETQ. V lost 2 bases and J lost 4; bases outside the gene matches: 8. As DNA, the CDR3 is TGCGCCAGCAGCTTAATTGAGACAGGGGGCGTCTATGGCTACACCTTC. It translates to CASSLIETGGVYGYTF.

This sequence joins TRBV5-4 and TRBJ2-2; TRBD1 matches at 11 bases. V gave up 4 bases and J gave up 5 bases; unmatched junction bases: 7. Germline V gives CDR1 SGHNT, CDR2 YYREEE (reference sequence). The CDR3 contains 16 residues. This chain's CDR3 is CASSRPGTGGTGELFF. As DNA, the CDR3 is TGTGCCAGCAGCCGTCCCGGGACAGGGGGGACCGGGGAGCTGTTTTTT.

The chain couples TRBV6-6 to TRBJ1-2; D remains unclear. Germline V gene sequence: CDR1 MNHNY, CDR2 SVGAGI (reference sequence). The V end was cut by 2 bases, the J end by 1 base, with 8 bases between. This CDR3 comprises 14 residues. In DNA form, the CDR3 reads TGTGCCAGCAGTTACGGGGTGTTTAACTATGGCTACACCTTC. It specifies CASSYGVFNYGYTF.

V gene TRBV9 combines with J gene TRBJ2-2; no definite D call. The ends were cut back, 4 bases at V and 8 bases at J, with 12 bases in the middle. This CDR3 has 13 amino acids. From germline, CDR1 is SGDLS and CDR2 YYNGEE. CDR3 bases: TGTGCCAGCAGCACATCCCCCTCGGGGGAGCTGTTTTTT. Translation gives CASSTSPSGELFF.

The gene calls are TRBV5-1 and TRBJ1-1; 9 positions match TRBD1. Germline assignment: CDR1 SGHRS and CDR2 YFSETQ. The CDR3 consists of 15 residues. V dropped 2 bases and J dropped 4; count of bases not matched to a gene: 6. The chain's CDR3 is CASSFTGGASTEAFF. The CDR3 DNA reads TGCGCCAGCAGCTTCACAGGGGGCGCCTCCACTGAAGCTTTCTTT.

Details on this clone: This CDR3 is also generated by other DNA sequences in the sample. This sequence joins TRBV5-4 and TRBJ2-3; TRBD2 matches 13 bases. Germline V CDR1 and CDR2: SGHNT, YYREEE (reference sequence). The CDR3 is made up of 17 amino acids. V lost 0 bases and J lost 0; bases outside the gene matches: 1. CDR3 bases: TGTGCCAGCAGCTTGGGGGGACTAGCGGGGAGCACAGATACGCAGTATTTT. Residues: CASSLGGLAGSTDTQYF.

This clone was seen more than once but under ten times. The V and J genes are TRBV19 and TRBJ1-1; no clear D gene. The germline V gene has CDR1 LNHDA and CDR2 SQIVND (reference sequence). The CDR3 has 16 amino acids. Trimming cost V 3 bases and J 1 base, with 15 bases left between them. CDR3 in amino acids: CASSIARARKNTEAFF. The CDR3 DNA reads TGTGCCAGTAGTATCGCAAGAGCGCGGAAGAACACTGAAGCTTTCTTT. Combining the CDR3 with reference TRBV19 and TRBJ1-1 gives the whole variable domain DGGITQSPKYLFRKEGQNVTLSCEQNLNHDAMYWYRQDPGQGLRLIYYSQIVNDFQKGDIAEGYSVSREKKESFPLTVTSAQKNPTAFYLCASSIARARKNTEAFFGQGTRLTVV.

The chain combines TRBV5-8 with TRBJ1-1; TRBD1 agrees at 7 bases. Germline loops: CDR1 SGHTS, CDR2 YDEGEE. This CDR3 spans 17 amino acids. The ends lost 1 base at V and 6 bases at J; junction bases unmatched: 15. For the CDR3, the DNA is TGTGCCAGCAGCTTGAGTGTAGGGGGCGCGAGTTATGCTGAAGCTTTCTTT. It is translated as CASSLSVGGASYAEAFF.

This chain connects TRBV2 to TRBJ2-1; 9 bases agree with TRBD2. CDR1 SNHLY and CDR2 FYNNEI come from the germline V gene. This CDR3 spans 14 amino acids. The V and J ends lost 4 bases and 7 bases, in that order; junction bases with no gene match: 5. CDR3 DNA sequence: TGTGCCAGCAGTGCCGTAGCGGGAGCGAATGAGCAGTTCTTC. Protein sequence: CASSAVAGANEQFF.

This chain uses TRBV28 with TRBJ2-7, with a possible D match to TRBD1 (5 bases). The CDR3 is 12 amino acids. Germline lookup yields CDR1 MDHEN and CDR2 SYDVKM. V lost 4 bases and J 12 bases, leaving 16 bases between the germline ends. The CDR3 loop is CASSSTELLSYF. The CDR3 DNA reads TGTGCCAGCAGTTCGACAGAACTTTTGTCGTACTTC.

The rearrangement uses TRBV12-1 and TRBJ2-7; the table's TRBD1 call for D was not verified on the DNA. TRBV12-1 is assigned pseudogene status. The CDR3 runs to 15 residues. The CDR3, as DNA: TGTGCCAGCAGCTTTCACGTTCACAGCTTCTACGAGCAGTACTTC. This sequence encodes CASSFHVHSFYEQYF.

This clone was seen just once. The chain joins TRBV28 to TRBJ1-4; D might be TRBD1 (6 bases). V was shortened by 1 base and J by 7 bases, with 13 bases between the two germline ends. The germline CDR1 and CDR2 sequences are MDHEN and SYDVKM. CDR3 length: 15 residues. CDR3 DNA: TGTGCCAGCAGTTTATTCGGACAGATCGGTGAAAAACTGTTTTTT. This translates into CASSLFGQIGEKLFF. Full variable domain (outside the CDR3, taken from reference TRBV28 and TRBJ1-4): DVKVTQSSRYLVKRTGEKVFLECVQDMDHENMFWYRQDPGLGLRLIYFSYDVKMKEKGDIPEGYSVSREKKERFSLILESASTNQTSMYLCASSLFGQIGEKLFFGSGTQLSVL.

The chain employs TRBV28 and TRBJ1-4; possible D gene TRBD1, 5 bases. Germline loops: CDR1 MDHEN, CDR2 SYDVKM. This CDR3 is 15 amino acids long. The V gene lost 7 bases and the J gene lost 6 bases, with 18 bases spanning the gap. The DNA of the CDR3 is TGTGCCAGCAAACGTGGGGGAGGATTGGATGAAAAACTGTTTTTT. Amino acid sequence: CASKRGGGLDEKLFF.

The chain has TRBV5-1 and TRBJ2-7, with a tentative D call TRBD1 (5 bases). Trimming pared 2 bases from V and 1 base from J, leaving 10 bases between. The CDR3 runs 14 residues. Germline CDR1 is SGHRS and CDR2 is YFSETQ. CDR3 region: CASSLGVFSYEQYF. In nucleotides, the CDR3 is TGCGCCAGCAGCTTAGGGGTATTTTCCTACGAGCAGTACTTC. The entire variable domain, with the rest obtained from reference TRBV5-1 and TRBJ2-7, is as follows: KAGVTQTPRYLIKTRGQQVTLSCSPISGHRSVSWYQQTPGQGLQFLFEYFSETQRNKGNFPGRFSGRQFSNSRSEMNVSTLELGDSALYLCASSLGVFSYEQYFGPGTRLTVT.